This T cell receptor (beta chain) was recovered during a study of low-dose radiotherapy and immunotherapy resistance in tumors. Looking at the study overall: The drug cyclophosphamide was given into a vein at 200 mg/m2 every two weeks, one day before radiation and immunotherapy. Patients' oral aspirin dose was 300 mg daily across four cycles from cycle 1 day 1.

First-strand cDNA used TRAV- and TRBV-specific primers, covering alpha and beta chains. TCRs underwent approximately 20 PCR cycles of amplification with a constant-region primer and V-primer adapter. Through in vitro transcription, the mRNA that had been isolated was amplified. MiXCR, run by TCRdb on the reads, gives a single entry per CDR3 protein. The sample comprises 65,000 to 95,000 distinct CDR3 sequences, 17% of which are singletons, and approximately 1.5% rests with the top ten. The germline V gene encodes CDR1 GTSNPN and CDR2 SVGIG (reference sequence). With V trimmed by 2 bases and J by 3 bases, 5 bases remained unmatched. The CDR3 is made up of 14 amino acids. The table lists this clonotype with many counts. This sample's time point: after trial treatment. Treatment given: LDRT plus nivolumab, ipilimumab, low-dose cyclophosphamide and aspirin (RACIN trial). Enrollment required an advanced solid tumor negative for tumor-infiltrating lymphocytes.

This sequence originates from a male donor with prostate cancer. The starting material was PBMCs, obtained after low-dose radiotherapy plus immunotherapy. V usage is TRBV30 and J usage is TRBJ1-1; 8 nucleotides agree with TRBD1. The CDR3 bases are TGTGCCTGGAGTTCATACAGGGGGGACACTGAAGCTTTCTTT. Amino acids: CAWSSYRGDTEAFF. Looking up the rest from reference TRBV30 and TRBJ1-1 gives the full variable domain: SQTIHQWPATLVQPVGSPLSLECTVEGTSNPNLYWYRQAAGRGLQLLFYSVGIGQISSEVPQNLSASRPQDRQFILSSKKLLLSDSGFYLCAWSSYRGDTEAFFGQGTRLTVV.